This TCR beta chain is drawn from a study of blood T cell repertoires in COVID-19. About the research overall: Acute and convalescent COVID-19 samples came from the United States, Italy and Spain. Nucleic acid was either cDNA or gDNA, and it came from T cells, B-cell-depleted T cells, or PBMCs.

How the authors handled the data: Researchers report that nucleated cell counts were estimated from reference gene primer amplification. Generated by immunoSEQ multiplex PCR, the TCRdb table keeps only in-frame clones and is missing some. Clone size and V and J calls were adopted from that table, with D and trimming inferred from the DNA. The repertoire holds roughly 120,000 clones, with around 76% as singletons. During active infection, Seattle patients enrolled and were then monitored through disease. The sequence was collected from a man older than 75 with COVID-19, enrolled during active disease. The sequenced sample was peripheral blood.

The CDR3 loop reads CASRTVADAYNSPLHF. In nucleotides, the CDR3 is TGTGCCAGCAGGACCGTCGCGGATGCCTATAATTCACCCCTCCACTTT. J is TRBJ1-6 and V is TRBV7-8; D call uncertain. Germline V gives CDR1 SGHVS, CDR2 FQNEAQ. Trimming removed 6 bases from V and 2 bases from J, with 14 bases in between. This CDR3 comprises 16 residues.